This entry lists 13 T cell receptor beta chains sequenced from one sample in a study of blood T cell repertoires in COVID-19. TCRdb keeps only in-frame clones here, not all; method: immunoSEQ multiplex PCR. The repertoire holds about 83,000 clones, with around 90% as singletons. The sample consisted of peripheral blood. These receptors originate from a woman aged 50 to 60 with active or convalescent COVID-19.

The CDR3 spells CASSWGQPNTEAFF. Here the CDR3 DNA reads TGTGCCAGCAGTTGGGGACAGCCTAACACTGAAGCTTTCTTT. The chain has TRBV7-3 and TRBJ1-1; 7 positions agree with TRBD1. V shed 6 bases, J shed 2 bases, and the junction held 6 bases outside the gene matches. This CDR3 spans 14 amino acids. Germline V gene lookup returns CDR1 SGHTA and CDR2 FQGTGA.

The chain carries TRBV6-2 or TRBV6-3 and TRBJ1-2; no definite D call. V lost 4 bases to trimming and J lost 2 bases, with 5 bases between them. The V gene's germline CDR1 is MNHEY and CDR2 SVGEGT. CDR3 length: 12 residues. DNA for the CDR3: TGTGCCAGCAGTTTTCTCAACTATGGCTACACCTTC. Protein sequence: CASSFLNYGYTF.

The genes are TRBV7-2 and TRBJ2-3, with 8 nucleotides matching TRBD2. Germline V gene sequence: CDR1 SGHTA, CDR2 FQGNSA. The CDR3 loop spans 15 amino acids. Trimming cost V 7 bases and J 6 bases; bases outside gene matches: 12. CDR3 DNA sequence: TGTGCCAGCACACCGCAGCGGGGGAGCCCCGATACGCAGTATTTT. Amino acids: CASTPQRGSPDTQYF. Full variable domain (outside the CDR3, taken from reference TRBV7-2 and TRBJ2-3): GAGVSQSPSNKVTEKGKDVELRCDPISGHTALYWYRQSLGQGLEFLIYFQGNSAPDKSGLPSDRFSAERTGGSVSTLTIQRTQQEDSAVYLCASTPQRGSPDTQYFGPGTRLTVL.

J is TRBJ2-2 and V is TRBV11-3; D call uncertain. Germline-derived CDR1 and CDR2 are SGHNT and YENEEA. CDR3 size: 15 residues. The V gene lost 1 base and the J gene lost 7 bases, with 13 bases spanning the gap. The CDR3 nucleotides are TGTGCCAGCAGCTTAGGTTCCCAAAAGAGCGGGGAGCTGTTTTTT. Protein sequence: CASSLGSQKSGELFF.

CDR3 sequence: CAWTGTGALYGYTF. The CDR3 DNA sequence: TGTGCCTGGACCGGGACAGGGGCCCTTTATGGCTACACCTTC. The rearrangement links TRBV30 to TRBJ1-2, with 10 nucleotides matching TRBD1. CDR1 GTSNPN and CDR2 SVGIG come from the germline V gene (reference sequence). Unmatched junction bases numbered 7, after V lost 4 bases and J lost 5 bases. This CDR3 contains 14 residues.

Regarding this clone: The same CDR3 arises from other DNA sequences in this sample as well. The gene calls are TRBV9 and TRBJ2-7; tentatively, D is TRBD2 (6 bases). The CDR3 spans 14 residues. Germline CDR1 SGDLS, CDR2 YYNGEE. V gave up 0 bases and J gave up 4 bases, with 11 bases separating them. The CDR3, as DNA: TGTGCCAGCAGCGTAGCTACAGGAGGGTACGAGCAGTACTTC. Protein: CASSVATGGYEQYF.

The CDR3 is CAGPSAGCEQYF. The DNA for the CDR3 is TGTGCCGGCCCTTCCGCGGGGTGCGAGCAGTACTTC. The genes are TRBV19 and TRBJ2-7; D may be TRBD2 (6 bases). The CDR3 is made up of 12 amino acids. The germline V gene has CDR1 LNHDA and CDR2 SQIVND (reference sequence). V was cut by 11 bases and J by 6 bases, with 17 bases left in between.

The chain recombines TRBV6-2 or TRBV6-3 with TRBJ2-7, with a tentative D call TRBD2 (5 bases). The V gene's germline CDR1 is MNHEY and CDR2 SVGEGT. The V end was cut by 2 bases, the J end by 4 bases, with 12 bases between. The CDR3 runs to 14 residues. CDR3 bases: TGTGCCAGCAGTTACCAGAAACGGACTTACGAGCAGTACTTC. As protein: CASSYQKRTYEQYF.

The rearrangement links TRBV7-9 to TRBJ1-2, with a weak D call TRBD1 (6 bases). The V gene lost 5 bases and the J gene lost 8 bases, with 21 bases spanning the gap. The CDR3 runs to 15 residues. Germline V lookup: CDR1 SEHNR, CDR2 FQNEAQ (reference sequence). The CDR3 is CASSRGGETGYGYTF. For the CDR3, the DNA is TGTGCCAGCAGCCGCGGGGGGGAAACAGGGTACGGCTACACCTTC.

This chain uses TRBV15 with TRBJ1-4; maybe TRBD1 (5 bases). CDR1 and CDR2 (germline): LNHNV, YYDKDF (reference sequence). V dropped 6 bases and J dropped 0 bases, with 8 bases sitting between them. This CDR3 comprises 14 residues. The CDR3 reads CATRGGATNEKLFF. The CDR3 nucleotides read TGTGCCACCAGGGGAGGGGCAACTAATGAAAAACTGTTTTTT.

This chain links TRBV5-4 with TRBJ1-1; D remains unclear. CDR1 and CDR2 from the germline V gene are SGHNT and YYREEE (reference sequence). Trimming cost V 2 bases and J 6 bases, with 23 bases left between them. This CDR3 has 17 residues. CDR3 residues: CASSFSGKAGGHSEAFF. In DNA, the CDR3 is TGTGCCAGCAGCTTTTCGGGAAAAGCGGGTGGTCACTCTGAAGCTTTCTTT.

This clone appeared a few times. The chain couples TRBV6-7 to TRBJ1-6; perhaps TRBD1 as D (6 bases). TRBV6-7 is classed as an ORF, of uncertain function. This CDR3 region has 16 residues. V lost 1 base and J lost 4, with 11 bases in between. CDR3 DNA: TGTGCCAGCAGTTACTTCGACAGGAATTATAATTCACCCCTCCACTTT. Its protein product is CASSYFDRNYNSPLHF.

V gene TRBV29-1 combines with J gene TRBJ1-2; D not certain. CDR1 is SQVTM and CDR2 is ANQGSEA in the germline V gene. V lost 4 bases and J 7 bases, leaving 10 bases between the germline ends. The CDR3 has 11 residues. Written as DNA, the CDR3 is TGCAGCGTTGGGGGAGGTAGTGGCTACACCTTC. This sequence encodes CSVGGGSGYTF.